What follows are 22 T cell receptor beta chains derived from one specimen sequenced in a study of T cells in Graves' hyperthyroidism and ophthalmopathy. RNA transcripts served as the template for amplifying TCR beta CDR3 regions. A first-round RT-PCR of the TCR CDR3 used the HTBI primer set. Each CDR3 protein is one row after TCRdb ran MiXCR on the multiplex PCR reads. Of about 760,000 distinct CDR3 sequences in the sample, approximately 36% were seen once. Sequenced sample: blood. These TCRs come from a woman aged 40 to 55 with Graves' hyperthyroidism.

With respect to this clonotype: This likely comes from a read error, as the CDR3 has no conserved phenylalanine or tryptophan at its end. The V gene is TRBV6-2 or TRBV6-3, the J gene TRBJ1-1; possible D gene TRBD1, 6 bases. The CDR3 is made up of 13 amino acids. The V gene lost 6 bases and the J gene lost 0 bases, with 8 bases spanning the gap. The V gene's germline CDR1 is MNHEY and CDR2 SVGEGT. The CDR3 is CASRRTVNTEAFS. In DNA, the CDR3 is TGTGCCAGCAGAAGGACAGTGAACACTGAAGCTTTCTCT.

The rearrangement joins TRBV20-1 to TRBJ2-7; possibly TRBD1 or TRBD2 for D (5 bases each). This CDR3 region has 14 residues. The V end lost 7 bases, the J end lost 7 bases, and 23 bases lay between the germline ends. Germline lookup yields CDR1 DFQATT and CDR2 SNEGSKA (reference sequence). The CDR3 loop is CSGTRDSRWGEQYF. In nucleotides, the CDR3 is TGCAGTGGGACGAGGGATTCCCGTTGGGGGGAGCAGTACTTC.

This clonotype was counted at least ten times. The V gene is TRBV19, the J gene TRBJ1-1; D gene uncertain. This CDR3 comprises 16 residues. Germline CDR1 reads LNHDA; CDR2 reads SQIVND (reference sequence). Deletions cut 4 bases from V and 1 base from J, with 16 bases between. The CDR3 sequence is CASSTPSNGPNTEAFF. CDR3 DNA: TGTGCCAGTAGTACTCCTTCCAATGGGCCGAACACTGAAGCTTTCTTT.

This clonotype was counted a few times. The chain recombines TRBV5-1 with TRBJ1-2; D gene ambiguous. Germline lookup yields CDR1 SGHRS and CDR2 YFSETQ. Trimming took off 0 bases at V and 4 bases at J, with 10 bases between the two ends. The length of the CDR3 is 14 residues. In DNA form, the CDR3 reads TGCGCCAGCAGCTTGGAGTCCCGCTCCTATGGCTACACCTTC. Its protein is CASSLESRSYGYTF.

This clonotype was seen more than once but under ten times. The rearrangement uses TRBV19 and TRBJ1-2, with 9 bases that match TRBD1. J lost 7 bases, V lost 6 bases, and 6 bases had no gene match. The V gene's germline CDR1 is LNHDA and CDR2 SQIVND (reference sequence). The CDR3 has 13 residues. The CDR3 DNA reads TGTGCCAGTAGAGACAGGGGGAGCTGTGGCTACACCTTC. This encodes CASRDRGSCGYTF.

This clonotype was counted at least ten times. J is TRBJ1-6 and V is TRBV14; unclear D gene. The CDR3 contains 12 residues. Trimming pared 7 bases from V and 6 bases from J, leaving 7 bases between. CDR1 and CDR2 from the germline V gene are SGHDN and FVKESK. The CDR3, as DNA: TGTGCCAGCACCCTGGGTAATTCACCCCTCCACTTT. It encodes CASTLGNSPLHF.

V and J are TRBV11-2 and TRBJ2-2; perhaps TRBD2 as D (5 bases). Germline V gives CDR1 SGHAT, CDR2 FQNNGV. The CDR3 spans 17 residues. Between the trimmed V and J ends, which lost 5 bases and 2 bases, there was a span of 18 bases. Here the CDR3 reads CASSPTGLRGNTGELFF. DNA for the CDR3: TGTGCCAGCAGCCCTACCGGGCTCCGGGGAAACACCGGGGAGCTGTTTTTT.

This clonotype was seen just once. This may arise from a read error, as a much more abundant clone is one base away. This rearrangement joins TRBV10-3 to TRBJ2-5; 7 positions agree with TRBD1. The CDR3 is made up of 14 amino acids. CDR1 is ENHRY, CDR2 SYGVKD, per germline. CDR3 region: CASSSSRGQETQYF. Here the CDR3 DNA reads TGTGCCAGCAGTAGTAGCAGGGGGCAAGAGACCCAGTACTTC.

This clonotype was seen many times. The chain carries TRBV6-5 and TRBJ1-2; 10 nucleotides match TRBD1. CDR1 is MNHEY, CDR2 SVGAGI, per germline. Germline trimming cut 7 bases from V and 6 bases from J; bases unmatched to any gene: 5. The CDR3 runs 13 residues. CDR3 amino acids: CASKYDRGHGYTF. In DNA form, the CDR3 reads TGTGCCAGCAAGTACGACAGGGGGCATGGCTACACCTTC.

CDR3 nucleotide sequence: TGTGCCAGCAGCGCAGGACTAGCGGTCTACGAGCAGTACTTC. This encodes CASSAGLAVYEQYF. The chain carries TRBV9 and TRBJ2-7, with 10 bases aligning to TRBD2. This CDR3 region has 14 residues. The germline gives CDR1 SGDLS, CDR2 YYNGEE. V lost 3 bases and J lost 3; bases outside the gene matches: 3.

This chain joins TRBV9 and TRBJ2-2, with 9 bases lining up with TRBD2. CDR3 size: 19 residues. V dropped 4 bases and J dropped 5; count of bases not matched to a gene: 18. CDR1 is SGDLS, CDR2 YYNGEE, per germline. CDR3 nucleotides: TGTGCCAGCAGCTCTAGGCCGGGACTAGCCCCCCGGCCGACCGGGGAGCTGTTTTTT. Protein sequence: CASSSRPGLAPRPTGELFF.

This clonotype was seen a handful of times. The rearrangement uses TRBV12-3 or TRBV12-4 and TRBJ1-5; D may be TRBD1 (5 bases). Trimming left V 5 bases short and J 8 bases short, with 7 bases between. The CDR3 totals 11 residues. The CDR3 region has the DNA TGTGCCAGCAGTCGGGGGGAGCCCCAGCATTTT. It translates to CASSRGEPQHF.

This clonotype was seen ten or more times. DNA for the CDR3: TGCAGTGCTAAAGGGGGGGGAAATCAGCCCCAGCATTTT. Amino acid sequence: CSAKGGGNQPQHF. V is TRBV20-1 and J is TRBJ1-5; TRBD1 is a possible D gene (6 bases). V lost 4 bases and J 4 bases, leaving 11 bases between the germline ends. CDR3 length: 13 residues. The germline V gene has CDR1 DFQATT and CDR2 SNEGSKA (reference sequence).

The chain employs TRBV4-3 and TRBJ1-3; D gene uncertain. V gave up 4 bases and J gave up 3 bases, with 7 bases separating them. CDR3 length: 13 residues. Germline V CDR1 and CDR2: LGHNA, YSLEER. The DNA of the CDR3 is TGCGCCAGCAGCCGAGGGATTGGAAACACCATATATTTT. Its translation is CASSRGIGNTIYF.

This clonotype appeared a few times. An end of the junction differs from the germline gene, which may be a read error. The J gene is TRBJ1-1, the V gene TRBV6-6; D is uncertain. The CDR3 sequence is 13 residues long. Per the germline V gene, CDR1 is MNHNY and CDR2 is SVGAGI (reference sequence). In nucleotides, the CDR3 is TGTGCCAGCAGGAGAAACAAGAACACTGAAGCTTCCTTT. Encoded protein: CASRRNKNTEASF.

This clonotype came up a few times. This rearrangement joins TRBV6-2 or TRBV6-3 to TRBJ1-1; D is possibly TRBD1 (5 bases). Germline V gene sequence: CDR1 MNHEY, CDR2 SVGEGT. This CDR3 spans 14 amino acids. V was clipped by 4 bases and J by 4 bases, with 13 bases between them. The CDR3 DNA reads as TGTGCCAGCAGTTTTACAGGTGCGGGCACTGAAGCTTTCTTT. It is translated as CASSFTGAGTEAFF.

The CDR3 spells CASSLLGRAGTEAFF. The DNA for the CDR3 is TGTGCCAGCAGTTTATTGGGCAGGGCGGGCACTGAAGCTTTCTTT. The V and J genes are TRBV6-5 and TRBJ1-1, with D possibly being TRBD1 (5 bases). Germline V gene sequence: CDR1 MNHEY, CDR2 SVGAGI. The CDR3 extends over 15 amino acids. V lost 4 bases and J 4 bases, leaving 16 bases between the germline ends.

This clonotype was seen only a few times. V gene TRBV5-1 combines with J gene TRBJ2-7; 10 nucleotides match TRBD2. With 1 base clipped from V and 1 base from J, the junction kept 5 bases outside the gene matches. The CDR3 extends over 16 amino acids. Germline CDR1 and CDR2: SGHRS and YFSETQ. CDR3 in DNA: TGCGCCAGCAGCTTGACTAGCGGGAAGGGATCCTACGAGCAGTACTTC. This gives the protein CASSLTSGKGSYEQYF.

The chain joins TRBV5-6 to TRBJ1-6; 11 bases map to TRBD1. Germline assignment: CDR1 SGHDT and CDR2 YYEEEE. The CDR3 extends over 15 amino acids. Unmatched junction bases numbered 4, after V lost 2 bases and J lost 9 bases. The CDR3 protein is CASSLRDRGSSPLHF. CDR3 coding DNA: TGTGCCAGCAGCTTACGGGACAGGGGGTCTTCACCCCTCCACTTT. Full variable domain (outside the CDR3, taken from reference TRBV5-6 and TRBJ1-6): DAGVTQSPTHLIKTRGQQVTLRCSPKSGHDTVSWYQQALGQGPQFIFQYYEEEERQRGNFPDRFSGHQFPNYSSELNVNALLLGDSALYLCASSLRDRGSSPLHFGNGTRLTVT.

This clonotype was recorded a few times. CDR3 DNA sequence: TGCGCCAGCAGCCCGAAGGACCCCCGTCGTAGGTACACTGAAGCTTTCTTT. Protein product: CASSPKDPRRRYTEAFF. This chain uses TRBV4-3 with TRBJ1-1; no reliable D call. Germline assignment: CDR1 LGHNA and CDR2 YSLEER. V was clipped by 4 bases and J by 3 bases, with 21 bases between them. The CDR3 loop spans 17 amino acids.

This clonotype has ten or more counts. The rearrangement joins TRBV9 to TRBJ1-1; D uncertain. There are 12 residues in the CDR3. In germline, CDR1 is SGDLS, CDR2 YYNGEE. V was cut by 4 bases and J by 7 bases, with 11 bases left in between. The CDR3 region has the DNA TGTGCCAGCAGCCAAGGAACAAATGAAGCTTTCTTT. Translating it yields CASSQGTNEAFF. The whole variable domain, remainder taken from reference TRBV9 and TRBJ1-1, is DSGVTQTPKHLITATGQRVTLRCSPRSGDLSVYWYQQSLDQGLQFLIQYYNGEERAKGNILERFSAQQFPDLHSELNLSSLELGDSALYFCASSQGTNEAFFGQGTRLTVV.

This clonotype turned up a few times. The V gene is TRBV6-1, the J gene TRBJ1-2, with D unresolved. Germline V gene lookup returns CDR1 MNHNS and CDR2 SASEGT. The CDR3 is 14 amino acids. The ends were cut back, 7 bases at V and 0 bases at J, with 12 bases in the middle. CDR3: CASKPGLANYGYTF. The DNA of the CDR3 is TGTGCCAGCAAACCGGGCCTAGCTAACTATGGCTACACCTTC.